This T cell receptor beta chain emerged from a study of CD8 T cells in ankylosing spondylitis. Study results and limitations: Clones linked to the disease showed a CD8+ phenotype. They occurred at relatively low frequencies in peripheral blood.

One entry per CDR3 protein, called by TCRdb with MiXCR from the 5' RACE reads. The table includes just under 350,000 distinct CDR3 sequences, about 15% detected once. In its sample, this clonotype was seen a few times. Antigen specificity is unknown. After removal of 4 bases from V and 7 bases from J, the junction contained 10 bases not matched to a gene. This CDR3 region has 14 residues. Germline V gene lookup returns CDR1 SGHRS and CDR2 YFSETQ. The sequencing sample was made of blood, either unsorted or a sorted T cell fraction (not recorded which). V is TRBV5-1 and J is TRBJ1-1; 7 bases match TRBD1. This sequence was found in a male donor with ankylosing spondylitis or in good health (not recorded which). CDR3 sequence reads: CASSRDRVFGEAFF. The CDR3 nucleotides read TGCGCCAGCAGCAGAGACAGGGTCTTTGGTGAAGCTTTCTTT. Using reference TRBV5-1 and TRBJ1-1 for the parts outside the CDR3, the full variable domain is KAGVTQTPRYLIKTRGQQVTLSCSPISGHRSVSWYQQTPGQGLQFLFEYFSETQRNKGNFPGRFSGRQFSNSRSEMNVSTLELGDSALYLCASSRDRVFGEAFFGQGTRLTVV.